Reported below is one T cell receptor (beta chain). The antigen remains undetermined. This sample was taken from a study of blood T cells in healthy people across ages. Then a second PCR, running roughly 6 to 12 cycles, was carried out with a sample-barcoded 5' primer and a J-beta primer mix. Sequencing of every sample gave 2.5 million or more CDR3-containing paired-end reads. Via MiXCR, TCRdb re-called the 5' RACE reads, giving one row per CDR3 protein. Here the sample spans about a million distinct CDR3 sequences, approximately 38% being singletons. Broader study findings: It was not possible, with unsorted PBMCs, to conclusively compare naive and antigen-experienced cells.

Sample: blood. The clonotype was recovered from a man aged 18 to 30 in good health.

This CDR3 reads CSASGTGSSFSTDTQYF. The CDR3 DNA reads TGCAGTGCTTCCGGGACAGGGTCGAGTTTTAGCACAGATACGCAGTATTTT. The V and J genes are TRBV20-1 and TRBJ2-3; TRBD1 matches 9 bases. Germline CDR1 reads DFQATT; CDR2 reads SNEGSKA (reference sequence). This CDR3 contains 17 residues. J gave up 0 bases and V 5 bases, and 12 bases lay outside the gene matches.